This TCR beta chain was observed in a study of T cell responses to AZD1222 COVID-19 vaccine. Only in-frame clones appear in the TCRdb table, and some are missing; sequencing was by immunoSEQ multiplex PCR. Of approximately 140,000 clones detected, more than 85% appear once; the ten largest clones hold about 3.3%. General study points: A mostly white British donor set with more females was recruited, and clonal diversity was possibly underestimated. Among AZD1222 vaccinees, only five or six were seropositive at baseline. Repertoire sampling happened only post peak T cell response.

The ends were cut back, 6 bases at V and 5 bases at J, with 10 bases in the middle. Germline CDR1 MNHNY, CDR2 SVGAGI (reference sequence). The CDR3 is 12 amino acids. It was second doses at about 4 or about 12 weeks that were pooled. With regard to this clone: Its antigen is currently unknown.

This clonotype originated in an adult who received the AZD1222 COVID-19 vaccine. Sample: peripheral blood, taken 28 days after the second AZD1222 dose. J is TRBJ2-5 and V is TRBV6-6; D is unresolved. Here the CDR3 reads CASSPDRETQYF. The CDR3 coding sequence is TGTGCCAGCAGCCCCGACCGGGAGACCCAGTACTTC.